Shown below are 9 T cell receptor beta chains from a single sample sequenced in a study of OX40 agonist ivuxolimab in advanced cancers. The assay was immunoSEQ multiplex PCR, and TCRdb's table has in-frame clones only and misses some. The sample comprises roughly 90,000 clones, approximately 91% of which are singletons, and around 0.35% rests with the top ten. The sample in question was CD4+ or CD8+ T cells sorted from blood, obtained in a trial of the OX40 agonist ivuxolimab. These receptors were obtained from an adult with an advanced solid tumor such as melanoma, head and neck, liver or kidney cancer.

The chain links TRBV5-1 to TRBJ2-5; D gene unclear. The V and J ends lost 4 bases and 2 bases respectively, with 15 bases between them. CDR1 SGHRS and CDR2 YFSETQ come from the germline V gene. CDR3 length: 15 residues. CDR3 nucleotide sequence: TGCGCCAGCAGCACCGTAAAAACGGAGCAAGAGACCCAGTACTTC. It is translated as CASSTVKTEQETQYF. Full variable domain (remainder filled in from reference TRBV5-1 and TRBJ2-5): KAGVTQTPRYLIKTRGQQVTLSCSPISGHRSVSWYQQTPGQGLQFLFEYFSETQRNKGNFPGRFSGRQFSNSRSEMNVSTLELGDSALYLCASSTVKTEQETQYFGPGTRLLVL.

This chain connects TRBV4-1 to TRBJ2-1; D perhaps matches TRBD2 (7 bases). This CDR3 has 18 residues. Trimming shortened V by 5 bases and J by 8 bases, and 28 bases separated the two germline ends. CDR1 and CDR2 (germline): MGHRA, YSYEKL. CDR3 nucleotide sequence: TGCGCCAGCAGCAGGTCCGGGGGGCAAGGAGGGAGGGCCGATGAGCAGTTCTTC. It yields the protein CASSRSGGQGGRADEQFF.

CDR3: CASSRQPGEQYF. The CDR3 DNA sequence: TGTGCCAGCAGTAGGCAACCAGGCGAGCAGTACTTC. The chain uses TRBV6-6 and TRBJ2-7, with unresolved D. The CDR3 sequence is 12 residues long. CDR1 and CDR2 (germline): MNHNY, SVGAGI (reference sequence). V shed 5 bases and J shed 6 bases, with 11 bases lying between them.

J is TRBJ2-1 and V is TRBV6-1; TRBD2 matches 11 bases. Germline CDR1 reads MNHNS; CDR2 reads SASEGT. With V trimmed by 2 bases and J by 9 bases, 12 bases remained unmatched. The CDR3 loop spans 17 amino acids. In nucleotides, the CDR3 is TGTGCCAGCAGTGAATTTACTAGCGGGAGTCCGTTCGGTGAGCAGTTCTTC. Its translation: CASSEFTSGSPFGEQFF.

The V call is TRBV18, the J call TRBJ2-5, with D perhaps matching TRBD1 (5 bases). The CDR3 totals 15 residues. Trimming took off 1 base at V and 5 bases at J, with 14 bases between the two ends. Germline assignment: CDR1 KGHSH and CDR2 LQKENI. The DNA of the CDR3 is TGTGCCAGCTCACCACTTGGTCCAGGGTTGGAGACCCAGTACTTC. Amino acid sequence: CASSPLGPGLETQYF.

This clone was observed a single time. This chain joins TRBV19 and TRBJ2-7; the match to TRBD1 covers 9 bases. Trimming removed 4 bases from V and 4 bases from J; junction bases left unmatched: 8. Germline V gives CDR1 LNHDA, CDR2 SQIVND (reference sequence). CDR3 size: 15 residues. DNA of the CDR3: TGTGCCAGTAGTACCCTCGGGACAGGGCTATACGAGCAGTACTTC. It codes for CASSTLGTGLYEQYF.

The rearrangement links TRBV20-1 to TRBJ2-7, with no clear D. Germline V lookup: CDR1 DFQATT, CDR2 SNEGSKA (reference sequence). The ends were cut back, 3 bases at V and 3 bases at J, with 6 bases in the middle. There are 11 residues in the CDR3. The CDR3 bases are TGCAGTGCTAGGGGCGTCTACGAGCAGTACTTC. It codes for CSARGVYEQYF.

The V and J genes are TRBV5-4 and TRBJ1-2; 8 bases line up with TRBD1. In germline, CDR1 is SGHNT, CDR2 YYREEE (reference sequence). V gave up 2 bases and J gave up 4 bases; unmatched junction bases: 4. The length of the CDR3 is 14 residues. CDR3 coding DNA: TGTGCCAGCAGCTTCGCAGGGGGCGGCTATGGCTACACCTTC. Translating it yields CASSFAGGGYGYTF.

This rearrangement joins TRBV25-1 to TRBJ1-5; D is uncertain. Deletions cut 1 base from V and 6 bases from J, with 10 bases between. Germline V gene data show CDR1 as MGHDK and CDR2 as SYGVNS. This CDR3 is 14 amino acids long. The DNA for the CDR3 is TGTGCCAGCAGTGAATCCGGGTCTGGTCAGCCCCAGCATTTT. Its translation is CASSESGSGQPQHF.